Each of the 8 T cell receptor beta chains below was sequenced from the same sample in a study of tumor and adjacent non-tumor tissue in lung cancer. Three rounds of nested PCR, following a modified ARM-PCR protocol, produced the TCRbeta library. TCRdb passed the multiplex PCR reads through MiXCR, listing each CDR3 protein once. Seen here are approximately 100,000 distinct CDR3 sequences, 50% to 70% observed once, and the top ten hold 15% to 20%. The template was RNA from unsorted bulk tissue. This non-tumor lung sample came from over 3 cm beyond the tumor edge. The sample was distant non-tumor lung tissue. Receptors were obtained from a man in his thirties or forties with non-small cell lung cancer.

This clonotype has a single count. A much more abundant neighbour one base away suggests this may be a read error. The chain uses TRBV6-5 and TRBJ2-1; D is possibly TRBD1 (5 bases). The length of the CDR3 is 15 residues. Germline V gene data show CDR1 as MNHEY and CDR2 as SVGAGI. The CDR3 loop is CANSSQPDSYNEQLF. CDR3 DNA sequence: TGTGCCAACAGCTCCCAACCCGACAGTTACAATGAGCAGCTCTTC.

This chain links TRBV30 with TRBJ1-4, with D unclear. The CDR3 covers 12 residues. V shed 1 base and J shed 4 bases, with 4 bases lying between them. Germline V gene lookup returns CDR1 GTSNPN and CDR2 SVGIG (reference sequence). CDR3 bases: TGTGCCTGGAGTGGAAATAATGAAAAACTGTTTTTT. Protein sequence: CAWSGNNEKLFF.

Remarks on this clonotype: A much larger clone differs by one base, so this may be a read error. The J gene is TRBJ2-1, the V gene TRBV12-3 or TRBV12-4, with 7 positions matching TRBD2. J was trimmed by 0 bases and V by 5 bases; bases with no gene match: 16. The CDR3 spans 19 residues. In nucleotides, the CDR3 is TGTGCCAGCAGTCGCCGGTGGCTAGCGGAGGCTAGCTCCTACAATGAGCAGTTCTTC. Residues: CASSRRWLAEASSYNEQFF.

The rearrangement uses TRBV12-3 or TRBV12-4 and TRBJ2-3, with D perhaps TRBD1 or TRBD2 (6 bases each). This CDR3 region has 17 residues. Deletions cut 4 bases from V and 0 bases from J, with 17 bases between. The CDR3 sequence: CASSSPSGGPSTDTQYF. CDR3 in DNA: TGTGCCAGCAGTTCCCCCTCCGGGGGCCCTAGCACAGATACGCAGTATTTT.

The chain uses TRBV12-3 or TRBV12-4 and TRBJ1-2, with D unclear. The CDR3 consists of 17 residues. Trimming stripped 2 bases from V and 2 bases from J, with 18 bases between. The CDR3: CASSLYGNRDVNYGYTF. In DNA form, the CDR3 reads TGTGCCAGCAGTTTATACGGGAACAGAGACGTGAACTATGGCTACACCTTC.

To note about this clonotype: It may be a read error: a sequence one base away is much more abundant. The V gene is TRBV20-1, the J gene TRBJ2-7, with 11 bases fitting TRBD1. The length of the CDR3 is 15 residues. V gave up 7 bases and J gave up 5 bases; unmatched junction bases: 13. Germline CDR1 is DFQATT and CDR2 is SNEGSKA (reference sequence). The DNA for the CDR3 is TGCAGTGGTAACGGACAGGGGGCGTTCGTCCACGAGCAGTACTTC. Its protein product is CSGNGQGAFVHEQYF.

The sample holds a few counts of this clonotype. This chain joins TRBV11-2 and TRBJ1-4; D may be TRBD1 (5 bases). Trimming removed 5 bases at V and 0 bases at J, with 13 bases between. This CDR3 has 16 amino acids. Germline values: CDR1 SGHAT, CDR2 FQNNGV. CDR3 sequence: CASSNLDSATNEKLFF. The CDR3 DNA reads TGTGCCAGCAGCAACCTCGACAGCGCAACTAATGAAAAACTGTTTTTT.

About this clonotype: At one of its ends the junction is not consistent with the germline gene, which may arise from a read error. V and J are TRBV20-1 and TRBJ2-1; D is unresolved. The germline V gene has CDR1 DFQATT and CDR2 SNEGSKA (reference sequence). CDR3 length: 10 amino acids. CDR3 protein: CIAKDLRQFF. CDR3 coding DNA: TGCATTGCTAAAGACTTGAGGCAGTTCTTC.